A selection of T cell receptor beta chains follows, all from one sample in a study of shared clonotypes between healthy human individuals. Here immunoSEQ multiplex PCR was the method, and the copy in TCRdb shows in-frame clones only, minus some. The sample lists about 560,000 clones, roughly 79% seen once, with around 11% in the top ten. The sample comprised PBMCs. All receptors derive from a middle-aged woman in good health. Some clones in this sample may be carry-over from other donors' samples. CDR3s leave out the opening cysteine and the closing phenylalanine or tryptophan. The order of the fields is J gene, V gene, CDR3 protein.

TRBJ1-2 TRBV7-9 ASSLRGDGYT
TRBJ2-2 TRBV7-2 ASSDRGTVNTGELF
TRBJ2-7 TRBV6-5 ASSSIYEQY
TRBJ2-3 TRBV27 ASSPAFASTDTQY
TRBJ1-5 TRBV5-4 ASSLPRQSQPQH
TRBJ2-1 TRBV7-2 ASSSLAGNNEQF
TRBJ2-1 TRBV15 ATSREGLAGGSSYNEQF
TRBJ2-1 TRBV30 AWSFPPVGGGYNEQF
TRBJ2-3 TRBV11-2 ASSLYWQGSTDTQY
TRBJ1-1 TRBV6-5 ASSYRPEYGEAF
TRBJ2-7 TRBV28 ASSTTGPTYEQY
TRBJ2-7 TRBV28 ASSLDTAAYEQY
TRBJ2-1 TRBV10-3 AISDGTGVNEQF
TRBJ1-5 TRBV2 ATGGGPNQPQH
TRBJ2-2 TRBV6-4 ASSEADTNTGELF
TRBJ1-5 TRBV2 ASSGQRSNQPQH
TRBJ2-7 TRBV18 ASSPSLAGRDSYEQY
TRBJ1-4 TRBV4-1 ASSQGRVVTNEKLF
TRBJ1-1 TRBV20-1 SASDREAF
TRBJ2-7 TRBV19 ASSVGQGTYEQY
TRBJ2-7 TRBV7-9 ASSLAVYEQY
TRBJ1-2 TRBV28 ASSPAPNYGYT
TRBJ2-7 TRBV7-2 ASSLGWGQNEQY
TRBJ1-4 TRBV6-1 ASSRAGPGNEKLF
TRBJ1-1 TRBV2 ASSGGSGSLAGTEAF
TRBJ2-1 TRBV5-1 ASSLNSYNEQF
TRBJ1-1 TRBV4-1 ASSQDWLQGARVNTEAF
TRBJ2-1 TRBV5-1 ASRGLAGDNEQF
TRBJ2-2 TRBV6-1 ASGTSGVTGELF
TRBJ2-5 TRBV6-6 AISDAQERQY
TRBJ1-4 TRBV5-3 ARRTARELQPNRVTNEKLF
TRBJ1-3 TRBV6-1 ASRPGQAANTIY
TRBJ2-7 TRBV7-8 ASSSGTSGRIEQY
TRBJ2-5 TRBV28 ASSLGTSDQETQY
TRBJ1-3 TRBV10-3 AISESAGSGNTIY
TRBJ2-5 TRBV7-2 ASSLEVRETQY
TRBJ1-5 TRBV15 ATSRDWDSNQPQH
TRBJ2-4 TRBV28 ASSLWDRGHVKNIQY
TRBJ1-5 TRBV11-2 ASSLLSGNQPQH
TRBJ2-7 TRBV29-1 SVGRYEQY
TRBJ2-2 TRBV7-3 ASSLHHLTGELF
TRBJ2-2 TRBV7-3 ASSLRDQILGGELF
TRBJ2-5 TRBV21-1 ASSRLRDSSYQETQY
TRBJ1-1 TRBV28 ASSWVRSTEAF
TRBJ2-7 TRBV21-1 ASKPRGAGGREQY